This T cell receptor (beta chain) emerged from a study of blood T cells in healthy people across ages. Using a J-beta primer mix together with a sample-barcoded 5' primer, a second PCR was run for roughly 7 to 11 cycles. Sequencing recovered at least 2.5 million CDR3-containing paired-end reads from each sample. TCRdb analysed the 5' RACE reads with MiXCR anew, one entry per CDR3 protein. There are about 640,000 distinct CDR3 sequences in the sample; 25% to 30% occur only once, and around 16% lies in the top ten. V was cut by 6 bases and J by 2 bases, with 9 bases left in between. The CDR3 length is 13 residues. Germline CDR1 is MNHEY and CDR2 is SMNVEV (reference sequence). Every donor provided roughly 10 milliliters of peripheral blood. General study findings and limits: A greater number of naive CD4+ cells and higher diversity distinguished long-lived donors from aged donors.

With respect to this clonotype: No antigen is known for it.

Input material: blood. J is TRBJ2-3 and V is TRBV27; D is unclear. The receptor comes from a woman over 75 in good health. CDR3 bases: TGTGCCAGCAGCACCGGGCCCACAGATACGCAGTATTTT. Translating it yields CASSTGPTDTQYF.